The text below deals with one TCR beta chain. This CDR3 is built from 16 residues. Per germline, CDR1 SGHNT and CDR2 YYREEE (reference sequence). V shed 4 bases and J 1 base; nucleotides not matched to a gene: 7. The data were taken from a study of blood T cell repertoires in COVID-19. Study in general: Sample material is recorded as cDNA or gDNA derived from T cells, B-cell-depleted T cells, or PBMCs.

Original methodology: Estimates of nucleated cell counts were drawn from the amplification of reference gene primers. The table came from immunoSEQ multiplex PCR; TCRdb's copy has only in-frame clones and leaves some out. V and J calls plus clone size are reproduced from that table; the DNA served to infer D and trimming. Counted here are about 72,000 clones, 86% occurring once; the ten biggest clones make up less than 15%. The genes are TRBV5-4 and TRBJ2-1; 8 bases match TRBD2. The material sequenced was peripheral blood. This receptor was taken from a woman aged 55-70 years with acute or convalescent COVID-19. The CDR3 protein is CASSPRGGASYNEQFF. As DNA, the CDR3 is TGTGCCAGCAGCCCTCGGGGGGGGGCGTCCTACAATGAGCAGTTCTTC.